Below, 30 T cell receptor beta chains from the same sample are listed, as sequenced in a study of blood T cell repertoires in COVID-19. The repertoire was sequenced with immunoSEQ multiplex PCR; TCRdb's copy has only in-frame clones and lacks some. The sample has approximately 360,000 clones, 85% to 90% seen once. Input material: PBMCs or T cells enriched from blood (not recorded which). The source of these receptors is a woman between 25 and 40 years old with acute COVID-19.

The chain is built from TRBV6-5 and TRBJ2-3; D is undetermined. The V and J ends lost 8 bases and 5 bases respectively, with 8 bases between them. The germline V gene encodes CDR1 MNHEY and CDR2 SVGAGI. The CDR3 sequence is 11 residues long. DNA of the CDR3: TGTGCCAGCCCCGCCGGAGATACGCAGTATTTT. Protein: CASPAGDTQYF.

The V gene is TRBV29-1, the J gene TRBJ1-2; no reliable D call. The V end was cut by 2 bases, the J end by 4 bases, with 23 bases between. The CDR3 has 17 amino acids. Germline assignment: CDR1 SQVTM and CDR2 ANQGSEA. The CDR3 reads CSVERKNRETPSYGYTF. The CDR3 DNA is TGCAGCGTTGAAAGAAAAAACCGAGAGACTCCGAGCTATGGCTACACCTTC.

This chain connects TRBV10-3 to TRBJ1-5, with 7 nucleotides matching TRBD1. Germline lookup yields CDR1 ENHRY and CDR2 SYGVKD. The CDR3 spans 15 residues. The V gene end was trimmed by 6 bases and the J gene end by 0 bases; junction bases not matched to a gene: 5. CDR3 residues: CAISMGQPSNQPQHF. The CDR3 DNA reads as TGTGCCATCAGCATGGGACAGCCTAGCAATCAGCCCCAGCATTTT.

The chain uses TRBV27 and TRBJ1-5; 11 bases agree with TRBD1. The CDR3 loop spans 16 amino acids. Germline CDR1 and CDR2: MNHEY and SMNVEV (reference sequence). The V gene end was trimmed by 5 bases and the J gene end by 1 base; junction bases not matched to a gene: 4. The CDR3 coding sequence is TGTGCCAGCAGTGAACGGGACAGGGGGAGCAATCAGCCCCAGCATTTT. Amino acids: CASSERDRGSNQPQHF.

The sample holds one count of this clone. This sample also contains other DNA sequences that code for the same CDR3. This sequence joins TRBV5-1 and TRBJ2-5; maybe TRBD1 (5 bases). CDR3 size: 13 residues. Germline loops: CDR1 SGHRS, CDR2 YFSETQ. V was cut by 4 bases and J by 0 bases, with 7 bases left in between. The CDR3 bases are TGCGCCAGCAGCAGGGGCTACCAAGAGACCCAGTACTTC. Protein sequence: CASSRGYQETQYF. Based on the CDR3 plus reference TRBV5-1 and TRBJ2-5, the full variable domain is KAGVTQTPRYLIKTRGQQVTLSCSPISGHRSVSWYQQTPGQGLQFLFEYFSETQRNKGNFPGRFSGRQFSNSRSEMNVSTLELGDSALYLCASSRGYQETQYFGPGTRLLVL.

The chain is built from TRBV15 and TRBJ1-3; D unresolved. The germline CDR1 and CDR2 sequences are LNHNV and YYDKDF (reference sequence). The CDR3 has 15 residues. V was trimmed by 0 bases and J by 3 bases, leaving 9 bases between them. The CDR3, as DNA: TGTGCCACCAGCAGAGATCGGGAACTTGGAAACACCATATATTTT. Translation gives CATSRDRELGNTIYF.

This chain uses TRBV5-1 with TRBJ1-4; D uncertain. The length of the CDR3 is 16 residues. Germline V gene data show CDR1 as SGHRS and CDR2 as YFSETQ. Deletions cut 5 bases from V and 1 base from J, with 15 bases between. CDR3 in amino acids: CASRGDLVGTNEKLFF. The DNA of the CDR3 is TGCGCCAGCAGGGGAGATCTGGTTGGAACTAATGAAAAACTGTTTTTT.

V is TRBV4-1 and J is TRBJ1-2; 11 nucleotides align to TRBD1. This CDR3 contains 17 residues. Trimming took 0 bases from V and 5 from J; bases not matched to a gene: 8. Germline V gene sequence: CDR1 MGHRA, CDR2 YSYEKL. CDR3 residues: CASSQDPRTGGRYGYTF. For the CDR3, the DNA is TGCGCCAGCAGCCAAGACCCCCGGACAGGGGGCCGGTATGGCTACACCTTC.

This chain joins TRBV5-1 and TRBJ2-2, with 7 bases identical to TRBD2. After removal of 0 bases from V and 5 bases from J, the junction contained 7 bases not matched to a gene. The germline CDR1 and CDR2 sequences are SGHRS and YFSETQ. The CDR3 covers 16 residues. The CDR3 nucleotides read TGCGCCAGCAGCTTGGTCCGGGGGGTCGGGACCGGGGAGCTGTTTTTT. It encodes CASSLVRGVGTGELFF.

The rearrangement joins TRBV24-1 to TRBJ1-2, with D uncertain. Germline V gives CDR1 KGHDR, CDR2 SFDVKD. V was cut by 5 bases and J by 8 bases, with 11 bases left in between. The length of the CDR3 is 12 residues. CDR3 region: CATSVEGRGYTF. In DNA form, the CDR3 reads TGTGCCACCAGTGTCGAGGGTCGGGGCTACACCTTC.

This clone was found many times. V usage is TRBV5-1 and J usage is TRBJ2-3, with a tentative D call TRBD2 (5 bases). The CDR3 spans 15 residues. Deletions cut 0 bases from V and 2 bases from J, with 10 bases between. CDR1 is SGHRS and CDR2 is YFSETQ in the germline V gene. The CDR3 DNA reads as TGCGCCAGCAGCTTGGAGACACGGGACACAGATACGCAGTATTTT. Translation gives CASSLETRDTDTQYF.

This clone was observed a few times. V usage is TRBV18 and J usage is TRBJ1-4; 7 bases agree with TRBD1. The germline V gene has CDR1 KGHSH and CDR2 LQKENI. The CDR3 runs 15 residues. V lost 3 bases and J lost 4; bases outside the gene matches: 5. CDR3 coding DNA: TGTGCCAGCTCACCCAACCGGGACAGTAATGAAAAACTGTTTTTT. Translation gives CASSPNRDSNEKLFF.

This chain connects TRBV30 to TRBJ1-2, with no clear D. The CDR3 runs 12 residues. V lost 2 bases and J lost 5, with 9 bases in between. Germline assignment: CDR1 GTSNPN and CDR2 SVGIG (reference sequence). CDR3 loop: CAWSIGEYGYTF. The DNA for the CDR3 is TGTGCCTGGAGTATCGGGGAATATGGCTACACCTTC.

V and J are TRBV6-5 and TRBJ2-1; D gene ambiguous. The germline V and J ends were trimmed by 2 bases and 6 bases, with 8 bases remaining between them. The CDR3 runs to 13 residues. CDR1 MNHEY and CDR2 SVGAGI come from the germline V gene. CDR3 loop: CASSYTILNEQFF. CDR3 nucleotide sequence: TGTGCCAGCAGTTACACCATACTCAATGAGCAGTTCTTC.

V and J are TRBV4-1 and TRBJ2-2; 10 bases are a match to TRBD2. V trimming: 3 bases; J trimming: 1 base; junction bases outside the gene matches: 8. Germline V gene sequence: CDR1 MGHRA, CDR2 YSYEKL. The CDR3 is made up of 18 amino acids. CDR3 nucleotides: TGCGCCAGCAGCCACCCAAACGGACTAGCGGTGAACACCGGGGAGCTGTTTTTT. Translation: CASSHPNGLAVNTGELFF.

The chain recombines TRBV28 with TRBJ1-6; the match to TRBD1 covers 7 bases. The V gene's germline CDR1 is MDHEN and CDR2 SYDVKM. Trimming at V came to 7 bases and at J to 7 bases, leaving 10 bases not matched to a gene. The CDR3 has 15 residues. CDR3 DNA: TGTGCCAGCACCCGGACAGGATTGAAGAATTCACCCCTCCACTTT. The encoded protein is CASTRTGLKNSPLHF.

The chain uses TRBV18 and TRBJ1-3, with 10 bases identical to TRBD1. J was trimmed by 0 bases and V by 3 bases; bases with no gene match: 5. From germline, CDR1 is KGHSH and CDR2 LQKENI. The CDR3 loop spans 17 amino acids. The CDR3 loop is CASSPWDRGGSGNTIYF. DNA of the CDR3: TGTGCCAGCTCACCGTGGGACAGGGGTGGCTCTGGAAACACCATATATTTT.

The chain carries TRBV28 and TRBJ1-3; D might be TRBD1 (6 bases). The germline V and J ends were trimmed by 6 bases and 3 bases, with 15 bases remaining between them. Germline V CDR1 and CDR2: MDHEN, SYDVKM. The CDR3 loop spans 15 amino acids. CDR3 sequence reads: CASSTGSSGGNTIYF. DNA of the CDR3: TGTGCCAGCAGCACAGGGTCTTCGGGTGGAAACACCATATATTTT.

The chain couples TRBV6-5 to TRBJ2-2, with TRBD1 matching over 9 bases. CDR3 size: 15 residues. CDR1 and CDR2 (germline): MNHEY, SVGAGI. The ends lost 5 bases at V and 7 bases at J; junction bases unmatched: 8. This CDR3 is CASSRGTGYGGELFF. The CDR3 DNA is TGTGCCAGCAGTCGAGGGACAGGGTATGGCGGGGAGCTGTTTTTT.

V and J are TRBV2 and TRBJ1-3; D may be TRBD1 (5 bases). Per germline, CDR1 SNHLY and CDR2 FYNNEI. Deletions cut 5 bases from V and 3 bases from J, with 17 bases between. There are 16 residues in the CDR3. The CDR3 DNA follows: TGTGCCAGCAGTACGCCCCAGGGAAAGGATGGAAACACCATATATTTT. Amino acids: CASSTPQGKDGNTIYF.

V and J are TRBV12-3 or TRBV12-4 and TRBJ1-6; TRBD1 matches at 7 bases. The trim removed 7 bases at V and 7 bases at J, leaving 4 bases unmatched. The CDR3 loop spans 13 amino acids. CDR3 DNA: TGTGCCAGCACCCCGACAGGGAATTCACCCCTCCACTTT. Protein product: CASTPTGNSPLHF.

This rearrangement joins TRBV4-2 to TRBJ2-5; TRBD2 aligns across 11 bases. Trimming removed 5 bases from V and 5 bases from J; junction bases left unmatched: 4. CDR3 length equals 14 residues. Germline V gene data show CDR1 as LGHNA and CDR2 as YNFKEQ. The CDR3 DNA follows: TGTGCCAGCAGCACACGGACTAGCGGGGAGACCCAGTACTTC. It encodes CASSTRTSGETQYF.

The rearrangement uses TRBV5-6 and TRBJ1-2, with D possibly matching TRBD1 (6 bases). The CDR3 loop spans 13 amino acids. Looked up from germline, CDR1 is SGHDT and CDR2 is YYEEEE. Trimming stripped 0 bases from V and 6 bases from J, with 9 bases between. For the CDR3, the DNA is TGTGCCAGCAGCTTGGACAGGGTCCATGGCTACACCTTC. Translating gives CASSLDRVHGYTF.

CDR3 amino acids: CASSPKSGEGYNEQFF. CDR3 in DNA: TGTGCCAGCAGCCCCAAGAGCGGGGAAGGCTACAATGAGCAGTTCTTC. The rearrangement uses TRBV13 and TRBJ2-1; 7 nucleotides agree with TRBD2. The CDR3 totals 16 residues. The germline V gene has CDR1 PRHDT and CDR2 FYEKMQ (reference sequence). After removal of 5 bases from V and 3 bases from J, the junction contained 10 bases not matched to a gene.

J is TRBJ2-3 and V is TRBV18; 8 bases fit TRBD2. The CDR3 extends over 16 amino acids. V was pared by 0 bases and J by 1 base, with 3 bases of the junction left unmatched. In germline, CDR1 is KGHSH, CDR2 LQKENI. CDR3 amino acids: CASSPPGGGRTDTQYF. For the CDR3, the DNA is TGTGCCAGCTCACCACCGGGCGGGGGGCGCACAGATACGCAGTATTTT.

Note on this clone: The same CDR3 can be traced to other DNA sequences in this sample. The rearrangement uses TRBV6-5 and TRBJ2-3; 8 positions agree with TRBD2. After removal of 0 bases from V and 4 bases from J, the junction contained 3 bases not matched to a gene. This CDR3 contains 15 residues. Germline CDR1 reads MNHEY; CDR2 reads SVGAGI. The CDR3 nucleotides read TGTGCCAGCAGTTACTCTGCGGGGGGTCCAGATACGCAGTATTTT. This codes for CASSYSAGGPDTQYF.

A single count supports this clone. The CDR3 loop reads CASSLWGGGYTF. The CDR3, as DNA: TGTGCCAGCAGCTTATGGGGGGGCGGCTACACCTTC. The chain employs TRBV7-9 and TRBJ1-2, with TRBD1 as a possible D gene (6 bases). This CDR3 contains 12 residues. V was clipped by 2 bases and J by 8 bases, with 9 bases between them. Germline values: CDR1 SEHNR, CDR2 FQNEAQ (reference sequence).

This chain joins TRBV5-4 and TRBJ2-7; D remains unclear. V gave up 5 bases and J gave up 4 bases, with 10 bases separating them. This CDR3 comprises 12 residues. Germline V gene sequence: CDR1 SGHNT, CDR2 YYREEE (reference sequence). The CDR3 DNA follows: TGTGCCAGCAGATATGTTGTTTACGAGCAGTACTTC. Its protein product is CASRYVVYEQYF.

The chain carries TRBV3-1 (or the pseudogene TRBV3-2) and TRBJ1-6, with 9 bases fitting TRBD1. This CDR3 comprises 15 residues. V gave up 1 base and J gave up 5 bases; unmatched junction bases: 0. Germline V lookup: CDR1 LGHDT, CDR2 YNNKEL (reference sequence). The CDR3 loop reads CASSQGTGDNSPLHF. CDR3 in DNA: TGTGCCAGCAGCCAAGGGACAGGGGATAATTCACCCCTCCACTTT.

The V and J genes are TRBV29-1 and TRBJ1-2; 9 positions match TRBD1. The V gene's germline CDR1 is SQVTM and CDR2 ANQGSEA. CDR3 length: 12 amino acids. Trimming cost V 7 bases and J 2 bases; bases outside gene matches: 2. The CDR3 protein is CSGTGGNYGYTF. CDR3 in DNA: TGCAGCGGAACAGGGGGCAACTATGGCTACACCTTC.